The rows below give T cell receptor beta chains drawn from one sample of a study of radiotherapy plus CTLA-4 blockade in lung cancer. Sequencing used immunoSEQ multiplex PCR; TCRdb keeps in-frame clones, though not all of them. The sample has 90,000 or so clones, roughly four fifths seen once. The starting material was peripheral blood, obtained from a patient treated with radiotherapy plus ipilimumab. All receptors come from a human donor with non-small cell lung cancer who had stable disease on radiotherapy plus ipilimumab. CDR3s include the opening cysteine and the closing phenylalanine or tryptophan. D genes are given only for firm matches. Where a row states a size, it is once, few, many or the class of an expanded clone; other rows omit it.

D	V	size	J	CDR3	DNA
NA	TRBV19	NA	TRBJ2-1	CAIGAANEQFF	TGTGCCATAGGGGCAGCTAATGAGCAGTTCTTC
TRBD1	TRBV10-2	NA	TRBJ2-3	CASRTGDTDTQYF	TGCGCCAGCAGGACAGGGGATACAGATACGCAGTATTTT
TRBD2	TRBV28	NA	TRBJ2-5	CASSKLAGGIQETQYF	TGTGCCAGCAGTAAACTAGCGGGAGGGATTCAAGAGACCCAGTACTTC
NA	TRBV28	NA	TRBJ2-7	CASSLSQGVHEQYF	TGTGCCAGCAGTTTATCCCAGGGAGTCCACGAGCAGTACTTC
TRBD1	TRBV27	NA	TRBJ2-7	CASSSPGQGNYEQYF	TGTGCCAGCAGTTCTCCGGGACAGGGTAACTACGAGCAGTACTTC
NA	TRBV19	NA	TRBJ1-4	CASRQQGRNEKLFF	TGTGCCAGTAGACAACAGGGCAGGAATGAAAAACTGTTTTTT
TRBD1	TRBV28	NA	TRBJ1-6	CASSGTGTGFRSPLHF	TGTGCCAGCAGCGGTACCGGGACAGGGTTTCGGTCACCCCTCCACTTT
TRBD2	TRBV7-9	NA	TRBJ2-1	CASSSSGINEQFF	TGTGCCAGCAGCTCAAGCGGGATCAATGAGCAGTTCTTC
TRBD1	TRBV28	NA	TRBJ1-2	CACRQGINYGYTF	TGTGCCTGCAGACAGGGGATTAACTATGGCTACACCTTC
TRBD2	TRBV28	few	TRBJ2-7	CASVLTSGSYEQYF	TGTGCCAGTGTCCTGACTAGCGGGAGCTACGAGCAGTACTTC
TRBD1	TRBV19	NA	TRBJ1-2	CASSIRAQGGYGYTF	TGTGCCAGTAGTATAAGGGCACAGGGGGGATATGGCTACACCTTC
NA	TRBV5-1	NA	TRBJ2-1	CASSSGQTYNEQFF	TGCGCCAGCAGCTCGGGACAAACCTACAATGAGCAGTTCTTC
NA	TRBV30	few	TRBJ2-7	CAWSHTTGFYEQYF	TGTGCCTGGAGTCATACTACAGGGTTCTACGAGCAGTACTTC
NA	TRBV2	NA	TRBJ2-5	CASRGDTYAQGETQYF	TGTGCCAGCAGAGGGGACACGTACGCGCAGGGGGAGACCCAGTACTTC
NA	TRBV6-1	once	TRBJ1-4	CASSEQVQGSVKLFF	TGTGCCAGCAGTGAACAAGTACAGGGTAGTGTGAAACTGTTTTTT
NA	TRBV13	NA	TRBJ2-2	CASSPLGGLTNTGELFF	TGTGCCAGCAGCCCGTTAGGGGGACTGACGAACACCGGGGAGCTGTTTTTT
TRBD1	TRBV7-2	NA	TRBJ2-7	CASSLGTGPTEQYF	TGTGCCAGCAGCTTAGGGACAGGGCCGACCGAGCAGTACTTC
NA	TRBV6-5	few	TRBJ1-1	CASSYSGGSTEAFF	TGTGCCAGCAGTTACTCGGGGGGCTCCACTGAAGCTTTCTTT
NA	TRBV7-9	NA	TRBJ2-7	CASSSGREQYF	TGTGCCAGCAGCTCGGGGCGGGAGCAGTACTTC
NA	TRBV6-5	NA	TRBJ2-1	CASNNQMGNEQFF	TGTGCCAGCAATAATCAGATGGGCAATGAGCAGTTCTTC
NA	TRBV2	NA	TRBJ2-5	CASSEVGLAQETQYF	TGTGCCAGCAGTGAAGTTGGGTTAGCACAAGAGACCCAGTACTTC
NA	TRBV27	NA	TRBJ2-2	CASSFDSGADTGELFF	TGTGCCAGCAGTTTCGATTCAGGGGCGGACACCGGGGAGCTGTTTTTT
TRBD1	TRBV28	NA	TRBJ1-6	CASRWTGGDNSPLHF	TGTGCCAGCAGGTGGACAGGGGGCGATAATTCACCCCTCCACTTT
TRBD2	TRBV27	NA	TRBJ2-3	CASSFDGRARSTDTQYF	TGTGCCAGCAGTTTTGACGGGAGGGCTCGTAGCACAGATACGCAGTATTTT
NA	TRBV7-9	NA	TRBJ2-6	CASSLLQGSGANVLTF	TGTGCCAGCAGCTTATTACAGGGATCTGGGGCCAACGTCCTGACTTTC
TRBD2	TRBV19	once	TRBJ2-1	CASSTRTSGSGNEQFF	TGTGCCAGTAGTACCCGGACTAGCGGGAGTGGCAATGAGCAGTTCTTC
TRBD1	TRBV19	NA	TRBJ2-7	CASSIFRDRPYEQYF	TGTGCCAGTAGTATTTTCCGGGACAGACCCTACGAGCAGTACTTC
NA	TRBV5-1	NA	TRBJ2-2	CASSFRNTGELFF	TGCGCCAGCAGCTTTAGAAACACCGGGGAGCTGTTTTTT
NA	TRBV6-1	NA	TRBJ1-5	CASSRGRGANQPQHF	TGTGCCAGCAGTCGGGGCAGGGGTGCCAATCAGCCCCAGCATTTT
TRBD1	TRBV5-1	NA	TRBJ1-4	CASSPNRRQGPNEKLFF	TGCGCCAGCAGCCCTAACCGTAGACAGGGTCCTAATGAAAAACTGTTTTTT
NA	TRBV5-1	NA	TRBJ1-3	CASRAGQSSGNTIYF	TGCGCCAGCAGAGCCGGACAGTCCTCTGGAAACACCATATATTTT
NA	TRBV30	NA	TRBJ1-1	CAWNEGLGTEAFF	TGTGCCTGGAACGAGGGCCTGGGCACTGAAGCTTTCTTT
NA	TRBV6-5	NA	TRBJ2-2	CASSEPPGELFF	TGTGCCAGCAGTGAACCCCCCGGGGAGCTGTTTTTT
NA	TRBV19	NA	TRBJ2-7	CASSIGGSFYEQYF	TGTGCCAGTAGTATAGGGGGTAGCTTCTACGAGCAGTACTTC
NA	TRBV6-5	NA	TRBJ1-1	CAAREGPNTEAFF	TGTGCCGCCCGAGAGGGGCCGAACACTGAAGCTTTCTTT
TRBD2	TRBV7-2	NA	TRBJ2-3	CASSVRGGNTDTQYF	TGTGCCAGCAGCGTGCGGGGGGGAAACACAGATACGCAGTATTTT
TRBD2	TRBV7-8	NA	TRBJ2-1	CASSSGGNEQFF	TGTGCCAGCAGCTCCGGGGGGAATGAGCAGTTCTTC
NA	TRBV30	medium-sized	TRBJ1-3	CAWSRGSGNTIYF	TGTGCCTGGAGCCGGGGGTCTGGAAACACCATATATTTT
NA	TRBV14	NA	TRBJ1-2	CASSLTGKVGYGYTF	TGTGCCAGCAGCCTAACAGGGAAAGTTGGCTATGGCTACACCTTC
TRBD2	TRBV2	NA	TRBJ2-5	CASSEALLAGGVGETQYF	TGTGCCAGCAGTGAAGCGTTGCTAGCGGGAGGGGTTGGGGAGACCCAGTACTTC
TRBD1	TRBV11-2	once	TRBJ1-1	CASSFSGQGQGAFF	TGTGCCAGCAGCTTTTCGGGGCAGGGACAGGGAGCTTTCTTT
NA	TRBV7-9	NA	TRBJ2-6	CASSLGLSGANVLTF	TGTGCCAGCAGCTTAGGTCTCTCTGGGGCCAACGTCCTGACTTTC
NA	TRBV5-4	NA	TRBJ1-2	CASSLKTGSESYTF	TGTGCCAGCAGCTTGAAGACAGGCTCAGAAAGCTACACCTTC
NA	TRBV19	NA	TRBJ2-1	CASSISGVNNEQFF	TGTGCCAGTAGTATTTCGGGAGTCAACAATGAGCAGTTCTTC